This TCR beta chain was identified in a study of blood T cell repertoires in COVID-19. As for the study in general: Acute and convalescent COVID-19 samples came from the United States, Italy and Spain. T cells, B-cell-depleted T cells, or PBMCs supplied cDNA or gDNA.

Authors' processing steps: How many nucleated cells were present was estimated from reference gene primer amplification. Sequenced by immunoSEQ multiplex PCR; TCRdb stores in-frame clones only, minus some. That table is the source of V, J and clone size, and D and trimming were worked out from the DNA. This sample yields approximately 340,000 clones, of which 80% to 90% are seen a single time; just under 3% belongs to the top ten. Germline V gives CDR1 MNHEY, CDR2 SMNVEV (reference sequence). This CDR3 is 15 amino acids long. Trimming took 5 bases from V and 7 from J, leaving 15 bases between them. This TCR was recovered from a man between 25 and 39 years old with active or convalescent COVID-19. V usage is TRBV27 and J usage is TRBJ1-6, with D perhaps TRBD1 (5 bases). The material sequenced was peripheral blood. The CDR3 region is CASSPRQLLNSPLHF. The CDR3 nucleotides are TGTGCCAGCAGTCCCAGACAGTTACTGAATTCACCCCTCCACTTT.